This paragraph covers one T cell receptor beta chain sequence. This clonotype was detected many times. Its antigen has not been determined. Base quality data are lacking; no much larger clone is found one base away. Expansion of CD8+CD57+ cells had been shown by flow cytometry in the patients chosen for sequencing. Severe acquired aplastic anemia was diagnosed in all patients according to International Study of Aplastic Anemia and Agranulocytosis and Camitta criteria. No therapy had been received by the patients at the time of blood sampling. The study deep-sequenced TCR repertoires of sorted CD4+ and CD8+ blood T cells from severe aplastic anemia patients and healthy subjects. In the USA, patient enrollment took place under clinicaltrials.gov protocols 00001620, 01623167, 00001397, 00071045, 00081523 and 00961064. Ficoll-Paque density gradient centrifugation was used to isolate peripheral blood mononuclear cells. CD4+ and CD8+ T cells were sorted by FACS or magnetic beads before DNA extraction.

From V the trimming removes 0 bases and from J it removes 4 bases, while the gene matches leave 1 base of the junction unaccounted for. The CDR3 contains 15 residues, cysteine and phenylalanine counted. Only the CDR3 region is kept as DNA, spanning 45 bases read in frame from base 1. For CDR1 and CDR2, the germline V gene (reference sequence) lists LNHNV and YYDKDF. The data derive from a study of CD8+CD57+ T cells in acquired aplastic anemia (dated by TCRdb to 2017 to 2018). Context from the whole study: A mean of around 3.3 ug of DNA, ranging from roughly 0.2 to 27.4 ug, was extracted from sorted CD4+ and CD8+ cells. CD8+CD57+ expansion was defined as frequency above the mean frequency observed in healthy subjects.

Profiling of TCR beta VDJ combinations and CDR3 sequences used genomic DNA as the template. TCR repertoire sequencing was run on an Illumina HiSeq 2000. As for how the authors treated the data: TRBV/TRBJ rearrangement plots, CDR3 size and DJ length profiles, and Simpson's diversity index were used to evaluate the repertoires. The most abundant DNA sequence in the deep sequencing data was defined as the immunodominant clone. CDR3 amino acid sequences were screened for sharing across subjects and compared with published repertoires and the VDJdb database. TCRdb applied fastp at Q25 and MiXCR to the public reads, then kept only in-frame beta chains. Under each unique CDR3 protein, matching rows form one entry showing the most common genes and DNA. The V and J calls come from TCRdb's annotation, not from the publication. Within this sample are about 160,000 distinct CDR3 sequences, with about 50% of them counted one time only. In total, the top ten clones hold roughly 30% of the sample.

Paper-wide results and their limitations: CD8+ Simpson's diversity did not differ significantly between patients and healthy controls (P=0.060). Fewer than 35 CD8+ CDR3 sequences were found to be shared between patients and controls, but these sequences appeared to be highly expressed in patients and within the immunodominant clones of the patients.

In this chain, TRBV15 is recombined with TRBJ2-2, and TRBD1 matches 8 of the central bases. Sequenced: sorted CD4+, CD8+, or CD8+CD57+ T cells (not recorded which) from PBMCs. The sequence came from a human donor with aplastic anemia. The DNA is TGTGCCACCAGCAGAGATACAGGGGGCACCGGGGAGCTGTTTTTT. Its translation is CATSRDTGGTGELFF.